This T cell receptor (beta chain) was sequenced during a study of Ad26.COV2.S vaccination and SARS-CoV-2 variants. General observations from the study: Vaccinated and placebo-treated recipients had similar non-spike TCR breadth. Analyses that measured TCR breadth and depth may have underestimated total T cell responses. Placebo recipients had lower spike-specific TCR breadth than vaccine recipients. The breadth of spike-specific CD8+ and CD4+ T cell responses after vaccination was reportedly substantial.

This CDR3 has 16 amino acids. Germline loops: CDR1 MNHEY, CDR2 SMNVEV (reference sequence). The ends were cut back, 4 bases at V and 10 bases at J, with 25 bases in the middle. Remarks on this clone: Its cognate antigen is unknown.

Sequencing was performed with immunoSEQ multiplex PCR; in TCRdb, only in-frame clones are kept and a portion is missing. The sample consists of about 180,000 clones, around 88% of them appearing once. The input for sequencing was peripheral blood, taken after recovery from COVID-19. This receptor was obtained from a human donor who had recovered from COVID-19. The gene calls are TRBV27 and TRBJ1-2; TRBD1 might be the D (5 bases). The DNA for the CDR3 is TGTGCCAGCAGTTCTCGACAGACCCCGTCGTTCGGAGACTACACCTTC. Translated, it gives CASSSRQTPSFGDYTF.